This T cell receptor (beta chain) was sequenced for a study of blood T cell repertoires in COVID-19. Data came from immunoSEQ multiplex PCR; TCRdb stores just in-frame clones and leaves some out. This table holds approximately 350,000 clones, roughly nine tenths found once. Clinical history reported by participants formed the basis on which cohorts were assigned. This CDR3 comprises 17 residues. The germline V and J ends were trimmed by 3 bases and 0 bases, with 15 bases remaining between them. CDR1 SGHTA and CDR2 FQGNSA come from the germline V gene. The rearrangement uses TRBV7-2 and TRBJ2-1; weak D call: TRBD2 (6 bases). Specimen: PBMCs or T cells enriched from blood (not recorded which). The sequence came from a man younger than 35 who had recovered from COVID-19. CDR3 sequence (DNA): TGTGCCAGCAGCTTCCAACCCCGGGGGAGCTCCTACAATGAGCAGTTCTTC. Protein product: CASSFQPRGSSYNEQFF.